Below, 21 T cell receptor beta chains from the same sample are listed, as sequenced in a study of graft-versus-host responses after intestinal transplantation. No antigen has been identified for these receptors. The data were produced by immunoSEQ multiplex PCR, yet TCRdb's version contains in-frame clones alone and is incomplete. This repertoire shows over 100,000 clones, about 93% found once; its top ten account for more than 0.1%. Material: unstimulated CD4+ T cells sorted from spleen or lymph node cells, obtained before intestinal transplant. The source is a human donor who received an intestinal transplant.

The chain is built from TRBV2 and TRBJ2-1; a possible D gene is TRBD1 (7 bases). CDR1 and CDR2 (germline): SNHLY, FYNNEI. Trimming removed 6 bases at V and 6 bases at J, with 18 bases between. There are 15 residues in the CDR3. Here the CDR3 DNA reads TGTGCCAGCAGGAAAAACAGGGGAGGCCTCAATGAGCAGTTCTTC. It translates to CASRKNRGGLNEQFF.

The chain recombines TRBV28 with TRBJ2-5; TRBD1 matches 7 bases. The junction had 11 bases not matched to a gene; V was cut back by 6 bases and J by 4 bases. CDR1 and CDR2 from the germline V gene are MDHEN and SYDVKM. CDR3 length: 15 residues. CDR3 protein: CASSIWDSLSETQYF. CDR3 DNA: TGTGCCAGCAGCATCTGGGACAGCCTCTCAGAGACCCAGTACTTC.

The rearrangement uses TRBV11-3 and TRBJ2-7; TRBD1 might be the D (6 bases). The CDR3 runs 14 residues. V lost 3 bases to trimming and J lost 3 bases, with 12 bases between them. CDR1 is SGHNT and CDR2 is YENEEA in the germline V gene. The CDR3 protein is CASSFGNRDYEQYF. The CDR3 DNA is TGTGCCAGCAGCTTTGGTAACAGGGACTACGAGCAGTACTTC.

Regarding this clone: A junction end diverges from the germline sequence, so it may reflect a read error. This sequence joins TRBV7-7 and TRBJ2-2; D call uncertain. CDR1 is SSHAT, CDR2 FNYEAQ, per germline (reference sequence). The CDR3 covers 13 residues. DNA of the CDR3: TGTGCTAGCAGCGCAGGCTATCCCGGGGAGCTGTTTTTT. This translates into CASSAGYPGELFF.

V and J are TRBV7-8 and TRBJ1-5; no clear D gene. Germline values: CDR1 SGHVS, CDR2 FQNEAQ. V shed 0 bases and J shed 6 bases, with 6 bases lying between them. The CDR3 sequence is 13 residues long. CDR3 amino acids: CASSLARSQPQHF. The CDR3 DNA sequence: TGTGCCAGCAGCTTAGCGCGTAGTCAGCCCCAGCATTTT.

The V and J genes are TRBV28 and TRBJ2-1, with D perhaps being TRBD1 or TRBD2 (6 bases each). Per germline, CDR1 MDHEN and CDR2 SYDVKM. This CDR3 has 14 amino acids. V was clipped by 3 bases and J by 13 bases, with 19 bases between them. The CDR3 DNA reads TGTGCCAGCAGTTTGAGCGGGTGGGTAGGGGGTCAGTTCTTC. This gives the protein CASSLSGWVGGQFF.

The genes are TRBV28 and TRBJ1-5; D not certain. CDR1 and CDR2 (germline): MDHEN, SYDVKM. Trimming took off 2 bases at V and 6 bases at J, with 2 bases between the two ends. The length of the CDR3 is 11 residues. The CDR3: CASSLSQPQHF. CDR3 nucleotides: TGTGCCAGCAGTTTAAGTCAGCCCCAGCATTTT. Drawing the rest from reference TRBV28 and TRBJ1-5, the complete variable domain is DVKVTQSSRYLVKRTGEKVFLECVQDMDHENMFWYRQDPGLGLRLIYFSYDVKMKEKGDIPEGYSVSREKKERFSLILESASTNQTSMYLCASSLSQPQHFGDGTRLSIL.

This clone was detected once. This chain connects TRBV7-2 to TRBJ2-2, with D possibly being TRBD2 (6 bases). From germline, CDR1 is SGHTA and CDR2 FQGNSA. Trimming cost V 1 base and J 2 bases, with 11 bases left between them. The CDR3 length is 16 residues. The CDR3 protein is CASSLVAGFNTGELFF. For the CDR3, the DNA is TGTGCCAGCAGCTTAGTGGCGGGATTCAACACCGGGGAGCTGTTTTTT.

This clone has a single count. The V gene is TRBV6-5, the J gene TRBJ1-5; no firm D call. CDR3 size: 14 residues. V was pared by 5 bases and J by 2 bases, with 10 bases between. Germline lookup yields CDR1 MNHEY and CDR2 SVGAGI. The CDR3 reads CASSLRRGNQPQHF. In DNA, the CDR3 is TGTGCCAGCAGTCTTAGAAGGGGCAATCAGCCCCAGCATTTT.

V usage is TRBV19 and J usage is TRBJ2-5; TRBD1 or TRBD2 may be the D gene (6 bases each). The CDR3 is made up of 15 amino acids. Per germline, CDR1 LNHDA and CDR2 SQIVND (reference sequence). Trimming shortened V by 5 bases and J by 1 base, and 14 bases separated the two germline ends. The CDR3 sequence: CASSSRGRVQETQYF. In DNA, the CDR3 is TGTGCCAGTAGTTCCCGGGGGCGCGTCCAAGAGACCCAGTACTTC.

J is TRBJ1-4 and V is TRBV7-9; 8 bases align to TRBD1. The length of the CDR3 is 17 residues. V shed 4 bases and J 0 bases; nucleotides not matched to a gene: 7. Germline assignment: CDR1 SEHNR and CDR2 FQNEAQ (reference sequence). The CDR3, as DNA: TGTGCCAGCAGCTGGGGGACAGGCCCAGCAACTAATGAAAAACTGTTTTTT. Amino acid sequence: CASSWGTGPATNEKLFF.

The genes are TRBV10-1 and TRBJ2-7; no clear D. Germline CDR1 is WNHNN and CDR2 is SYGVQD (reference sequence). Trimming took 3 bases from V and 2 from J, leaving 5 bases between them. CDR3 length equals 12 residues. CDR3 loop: CASSDGPYEQYF. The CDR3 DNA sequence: TGCGCCAGCAGTGACGGCCCCTACGAGCAGTACTTC.

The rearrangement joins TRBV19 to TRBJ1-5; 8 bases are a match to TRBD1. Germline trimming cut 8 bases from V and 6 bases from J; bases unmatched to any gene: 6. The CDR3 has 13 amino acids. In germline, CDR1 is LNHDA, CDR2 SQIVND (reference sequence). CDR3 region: CASVDRDGQPQHF. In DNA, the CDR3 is TGTGCCAGTGTGGACAGGGATGGTCAGCCCCAGCATTTT.

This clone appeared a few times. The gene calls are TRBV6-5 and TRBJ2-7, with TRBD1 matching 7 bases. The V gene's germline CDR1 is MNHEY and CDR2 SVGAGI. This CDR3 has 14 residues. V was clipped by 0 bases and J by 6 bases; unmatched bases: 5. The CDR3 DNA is TGTGCCAGCAGTTACTCGAGACAGGGATCCGAGCAGTACTTC. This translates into CASSYSRQGSEQYF.

CDR3 region: CASSYFGQGGDTQYF. The CDR3 region has the DNA TGTGCCAGCAGTTACTTCGGACAGGGGGGTGATACGCAGTATTTT. This rearrangement joins TRBV6-5 to TRBJ2-3, with 10 bases lining up with TRBD1. Trimming removed 1 base from V and 6 bases from J; junction bases left unmatched: 4. The CDR3 totals 15 residues. In germline, CDR1 is MNHEY, CDR2 SVGAGI.

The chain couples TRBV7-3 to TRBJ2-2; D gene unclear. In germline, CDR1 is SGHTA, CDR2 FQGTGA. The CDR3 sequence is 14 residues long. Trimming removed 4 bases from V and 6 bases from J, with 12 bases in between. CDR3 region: CASSSYGRAGELFF. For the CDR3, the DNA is TGTGCCAGCAGCTCATACGGACGGGCCGGGGAGCTGTTTTTT.

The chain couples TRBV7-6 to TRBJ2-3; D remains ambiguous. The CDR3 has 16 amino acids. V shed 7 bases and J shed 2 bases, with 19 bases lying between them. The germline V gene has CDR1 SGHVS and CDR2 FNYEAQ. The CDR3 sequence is CASNPGFKQFTDTQYF. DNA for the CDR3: TGTGCCAGCAACCCCGGGTTTAAGCAGTTCACAGATACGCAGTATTTT.

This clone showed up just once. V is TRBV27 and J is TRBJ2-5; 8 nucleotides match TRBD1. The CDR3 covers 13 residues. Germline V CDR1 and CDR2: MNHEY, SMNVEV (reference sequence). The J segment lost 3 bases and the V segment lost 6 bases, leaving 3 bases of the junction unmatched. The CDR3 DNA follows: TGTGCCAGCAGCTGGACAGGGAAAGAGACCCAGTACTTC. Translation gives CASSWTGKETQYF.

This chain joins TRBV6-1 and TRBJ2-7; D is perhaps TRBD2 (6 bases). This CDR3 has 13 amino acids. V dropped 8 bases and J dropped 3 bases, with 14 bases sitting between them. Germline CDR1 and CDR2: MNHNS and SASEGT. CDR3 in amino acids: CASGLSPLYEQYF. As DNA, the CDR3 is TGTGCCAGCGGACTATCCCCTCTCTACGAGCAGTACTTC.

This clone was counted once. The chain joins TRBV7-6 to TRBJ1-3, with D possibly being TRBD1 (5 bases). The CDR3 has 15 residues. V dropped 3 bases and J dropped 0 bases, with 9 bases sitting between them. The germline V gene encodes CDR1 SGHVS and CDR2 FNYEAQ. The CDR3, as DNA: TGTGCCAGCAGCTTTCATGGGGCCTCTGGAAACACCATATATTTT. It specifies CASSFHGASGNTIYF.

CDR3 sequence (DNA): TGTGCCAGCAGTGAAACTAGCGGGAGGAAAACAGATACGCAGTATTTT. Translation gives CASSETSGRKTDTQYF. The chain employs TRBV6-1 and TRBJ2-3; TRBD2 agrees at 12 bases. CDR1 MNHNS and CDR2 SASEGT come from the germline V gene. The CDR3 contains 16 residues. The V gene end was trimmed by 2 bases and the J gene end by 3 bases; junction bases not matched to a gene: 3.